Each of the 16 T cell receptor beta chains below was sequenced from the same sample in a study of T cell responses to AZD1222 COVID-19 vaccine. Clones were sequenced by immunoSEQ multiplex PCR, and TCRdb holds only the in-frame ones, with some missing. Among tens of thousands of clones listed, roughly 90% were seen once. This sample comprised peripheral blood, obtained 28 days after the second AZD1222 dose. These receptors were obtained from an adult who received the AZD1222 COVID-19 vaccine.

V usage is TRBV7-9 and J usage is TRBJ2-3; TRBD2 matches at 8 bases. Germline V CDR1 and CDR2: SEHNR, FQNEAQ (reference sequence). V gave up 6 bases and J gave up 2 bases; unmatched junction bases: 1. The CDR3 has 13 residues. The CDR3 bases are TGTGCCAGCAGTAGCGGGAACACAGATACGCAGTATTTT. Its protein is CASSSGNTDTQYF.

The chain links TRBV7-2 to TRBJ1-5; no clear D gene. Trimming left V 2 bases short and J 0 bases short, with 8 bases between. The V gene's germline CDR1 is SGHTA and CDR2 FQGNSA. The CDR3 spans 15 residues. CDR3 residues: CASSLMGYSNQPQHF. As DNA, the CDR3 is TGTGCCAGCAGCTTAATGGGCTATAGCAATCAGCCCCAGCATTTT. Together with reference TRBV7-2 and TRBJ1-5, the CDR3 gives the full variable domain: GAGVSQSPSNKVTEKGKDVELRCDPISGHTALYWYRQSLGQGLEFLIYFQGNSAPDKSGLPSDRFSAERTGGSVSTLTIQRTQQEDSAVYLCASSLMGYSNQPQHFGDGTRLSIL.

This sequence joins TRBV19 and TRBJ1-1; D possibly corresponds to TRBD1 (5 bases). Trimming shortened V by 3 bases and J by 3 bases, and 11 bases separated the two germline ends. The germline V gene has CDR1 LNHDA and CDR2 SQIVND (reference sequence). CDR3 length: 14 residues. CDR3 amino acids: CASSIWGSDTEAFF. The DNA of the CDR3 is TGTGCCAGTAGTATTTGGGGGTCGGACACTGAAGCTTTCTTT.

The chain employs TRBV6-1 and TRBJ1-5, with TRBD1 matching 9 bases. Per the germline V gene, CDR1 is MNHNS and CDR2 is SASEGT. After removal of 1 base from V and 5 bases from J, the junction contained 3 bases not matched to a gene. The CDR3 has 15 residues. The CDR3 reads CASSEGQGDYQPQHF. CDR3 sequence (DNA): TGTGCCAGCAGTGAAGGACAGGGGGATTATCAGCCCCAGCATTTT.

The chain recombines TRBV27 with TRBJ2-3; 10 positions match TRBD2. V was pared by 5 bases and J by 6 bases, with 14 bases of the junction left unmatched. Germline loops: CDR1 MNHEY, CDR2 SMNVEV (reference sequence). CDR3 size: 17 residues. The CDR3 bases are TGTGCCAGCAGTCTCAGACTAGCGGGCGGACTGTTGGATACGCAGTATTTT. It codes for CASSLRLAGGLLDTQYF.

J is TRBJ1-1 and V is TRBV6-5; the match to TRBD1 covers 10 bases. Germline lookup yields CDR1 MNHEY and CDR2 SVGAGI. V trimming: 6 bases; J trimming: 4 bases; junction bases outside the gene matches: 5. The CDR3 is made up of 14 amino acids. This CDR3 is CASRATGGITEAFF. The DNA of the CDR3 is TGTGCCAGCAGAGCGACAGGGGGCATCACTGAAGCTTTCTTT.

The chain employs TRBV9 and TRBJ2-1, with TRBD2 matching over 9 bases. The germline CDR1 and CDR2 sequences are SGDLS and YYNGEE. Germline trimming cut 0 bases from V and 9 bases from J; bases unmatched to any gene: 7. This CDR3 is built from 15 residues. This chain's CDR3 is CASSVVLAGEGEQFF. CDR3 nucleotides: TGTGCCAGCAGCGTAGTTTTAGCGGGGGAGGGTGAGCAGTTCTTC.

This clone was seen only a few times. CDR3 DNA sequence: TGTGCCAGCAGCTTGGTGGGGGGGAACTACGAGCAGTACTTC. Residues: CASSLVGGNYEQYF. This sequence joins TRBV5-6 and TRBJ2-7, with TRBD2 matching over 7 bases. With 0 bases clipped from V and 3 bases from J, the junction kept 3 bases outside the gene matches. Germline V lookup: CDR1 SGHDT, CDR2 YYEEEE. The CDR3 is 14 residues long.

This clone was counted once. The rearrangement uses TRBV5-4 and TRBJ2-1; a weak D match, TRBD2 (7 bases). The CDR3 sequence is 17 residues long. Germline V CDR1 and CDR2: SGHNT, YYREEE (reference sequence). Trimming removed 3 bases at V and 0 bases at J, with 16 bases between. CDR3 nucleotide sequence: TGTGCCAGCAGCTCCGGCGGGGGCGGCCACTCCTACAATGAGCAGTTCTTC. This translates into CASSSGGGGHSYNEQFF.

In its sample, this clone was seen once. This chain connects TRBV9 to TRBJ1-6; D may be TRBD1 (6 bases). Germline loops: CDR1 SGDLS, CDR2 YYNGEE. V lost 3 bases and J lost 10, with 14 bases in between. This CDR3 region has 14 residues. This CDR3 is CASSEGHGQSPLHF. The CDR3, as DNA: TGTGCCAGCAGCGAGGGACACGGACAGTCACCCCTCCACTTT.

The sample holds a few counts of this clone. This chain connects TRBV7-2 to TRBJ1-1, with 9 bases identical to TRBD1. The V segment lost 4 bases and the J segment 1 base; nucleotides outside the gene matches: 10. CDR3 length: 17 amino acids. Germline V lookup: CDR1 SGHTA, CDR2 FQGNSA. In DNA form, the CDR3 reads TGTGCCAGCAGCTCTCTGGGGACAGGGAGAGGGAACACTGAAGCTTTCTTT. This sequence encodes CASSSLGTGRGNTEAFF.

The chain combines TRBV5-1 with TRBJ1-4; 7 nucleotides match TRBD1. Trimming at V came to 2 bases and at J to 5 bases, leaving 6 bases not matched to a gene. Germline CDR1 and CDR2: SGHRS and YFSETQ. The length of the CDR3 is 15 residues. This CDR3 is CASSFSGTVNEKLFF. Written as DNA, the CDR3 is TGCGCCAGCAGCTTCTCCGGGACAGTGAATGAAAAACTGTTTTTT.

V usage is TRBV20-1 and J usage is TRBJ2-7; D call uncertain. This CDR3 contains 11 residues. The V and J ends lost 3 bases and 4 bases respectively, with 7 bases between them. Germline CDR1 DFQATT, CDR2 SNEGSKA (reference sequence). CDR3 in amino acids: CSASQEYEQYF. The CDR3 DNA reads as TGCAGTGCTAGTCAGGAATACGAGCAGTACTTC.

Comments on this clone: One end of the junction does not line up with germline, which may come from a read error. This rearrangement joins TRBV7-7 to TRBJ2-5, with D uncertain. Germline V gene sequence: CDR1 SSHAT, CDR2 FNYEAQ (reference sequence). This CDR3 spans 15 amino acids. The CDR3 region has the DNA TGTGCTAGCAGCCCCGGACGGGCGACCAAAGAGACCCAGTACTTC. This codes for CASSPGRATKETQYF.

This chain links TRBV5-6 with TRBJ1-3, with D possibly matching TRBD1 (5 bases). The CDR3 is 17 amino acids. From germline, CDR1 is SGHDT and CDR2 YYEEEE. The V gene lost 4 bases and the J gene lost 0 bases, with 17 bases spanning the gap. In nucleotides, the CDR3 is TGTGCCAGCAGCCCTCGTGGGGGAAGCAGCTCTGGAAACACCATATATTTT. This sequence encodes CASSPRGGSSSGNTIYF. The full variable domain, with the rest looked up from reference TRBV5-6 and TRBJ1-3, is DAGVTQSPTHLIKTRGQQVTLRCSPKSGHDTVSWYQQALGQGPQFIFQYYEEEERQRGNFPDRFSGHQFPNYSSELNVNALLLGDSALYLCASSPRGGSSSGNTIYFGEGSWLTVV.

The gene calls are TRBV7-6 and TRBJ1-1, with unresolved D. Germline V gives CDR1 SGHVS, CDR2 FNYEAQ. The CDR3 extends over 13 amino acids. V lost 5 bases and J lost 0, with 7 bases in between. CDR3 sequence (DNA): TGTGCCAGCAGCGCCACACTGAACACTGAAGCTTTCTTT. This sequence encodes CASSATLNTEAFF.